This TCR beta chain was found in a study of T cell changes during pregnancy in multiple sclerosis. Germline-derived CDR1 and CDR2 are ENHRY and SYGVKD. The germline V and J ends were trimmed by 0 bases and 15 bases, with 9 bases remaining between them. The CDR3 sequence is 12 residues long. This clone was observed a few times. Using immunoSEQ multiplex PCR, the repertoire was profiled, and TCRdb retains in-frame clones only, with some absent. In the table there are about 40,000 clones, roughly 88% of which are singletons. The sample in question was peripheral blood, obtained in the first trimester of pregnancy. This clonotype was sampled from a female donor in good health, enrolled as a control in a pregnancy study. The chain combines TRBV10-3 with TRBJ1-6; possible D gene TRBD1, 5 bases. In nucleotides, the CDR3 is TGTGCCATCAGTGAGTCGGTGGGACTCCTCCACTTT. It specifies CAISESVGLLHF.